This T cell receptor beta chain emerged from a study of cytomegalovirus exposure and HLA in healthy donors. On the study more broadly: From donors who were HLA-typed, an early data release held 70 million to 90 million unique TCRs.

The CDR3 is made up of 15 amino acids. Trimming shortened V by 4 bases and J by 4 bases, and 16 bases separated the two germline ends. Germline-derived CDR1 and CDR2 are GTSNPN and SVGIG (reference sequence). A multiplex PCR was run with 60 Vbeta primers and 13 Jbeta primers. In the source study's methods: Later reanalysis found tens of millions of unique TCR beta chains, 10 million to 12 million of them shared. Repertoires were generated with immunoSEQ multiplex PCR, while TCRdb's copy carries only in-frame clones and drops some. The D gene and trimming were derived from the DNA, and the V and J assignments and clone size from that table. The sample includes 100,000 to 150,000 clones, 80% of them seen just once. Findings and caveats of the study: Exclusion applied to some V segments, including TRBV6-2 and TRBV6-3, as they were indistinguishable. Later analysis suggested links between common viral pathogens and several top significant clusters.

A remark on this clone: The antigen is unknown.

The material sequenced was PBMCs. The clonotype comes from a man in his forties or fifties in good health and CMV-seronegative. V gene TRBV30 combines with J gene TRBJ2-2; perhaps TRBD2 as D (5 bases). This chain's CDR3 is CAWKSPGVGTGELFF. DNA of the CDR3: TGTGCCTGGAAGTCGCCCGGGGTCGGCACCGGGGAGCTGTTTTTT.